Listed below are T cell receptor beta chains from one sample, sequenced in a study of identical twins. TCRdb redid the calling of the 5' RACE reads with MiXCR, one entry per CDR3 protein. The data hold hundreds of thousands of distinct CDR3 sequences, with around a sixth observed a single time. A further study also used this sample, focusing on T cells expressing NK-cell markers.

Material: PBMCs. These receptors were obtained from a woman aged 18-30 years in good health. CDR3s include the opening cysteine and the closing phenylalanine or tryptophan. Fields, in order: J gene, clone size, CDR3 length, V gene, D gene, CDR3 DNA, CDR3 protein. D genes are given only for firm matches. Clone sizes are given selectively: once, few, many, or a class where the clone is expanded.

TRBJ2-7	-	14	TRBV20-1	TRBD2	TGCAGTGCTCCCGGGACTAGCGGGAGTTACGAGCAGTACTTC	CSAPGTSGSYEQYF
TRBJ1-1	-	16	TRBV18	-	TGTGCCAGCTCCCCTAAAAACAGCCCCCTGAACACTGAAGCTTTCTTT	CASSPKNSPLNTEAFF
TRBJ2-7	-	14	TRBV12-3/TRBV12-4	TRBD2	TGTGCCAGCAGTGCCAGCGGGGTCTCCTACGAGCAGTACTTC	CASSASGVSYEQYF
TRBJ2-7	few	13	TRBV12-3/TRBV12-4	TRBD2	TGTGCCAGCAGTTCCGGGATAGCGGGAGCTAGGTACTTC	CASSSGIAGARYF
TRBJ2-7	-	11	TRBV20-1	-	TGCAGTGCTTCGATCGTCTACGAGCAGTACTTC	CSASIVYEQYF
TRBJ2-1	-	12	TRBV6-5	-	TGTGCCACCCGGGACCTCGCCCATGAGCAGTTCTTC	CATRDLAHEQFF
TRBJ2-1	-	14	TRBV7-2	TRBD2	TGTGCCAGCAGCTCGGGGGGGGGCCACCCCGAGCAGTTCTTC	CASSSGGGHPEQFF
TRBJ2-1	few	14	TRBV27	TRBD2	TGTGCCAGCAGTTTAACGCTAGCGGGAGGGCCGCAGTTCTTC	CASSLTLAGGPQFF
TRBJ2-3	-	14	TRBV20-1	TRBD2	TGCAGTGCTCCTAGCGGGAGCGGGTCAGATACGCAGTATTTT	CSAPSGSGSDTQYF
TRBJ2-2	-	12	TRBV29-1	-	TGCAGCGTTGCATGGGTCACCGGGGAGCTGTTTTTT	CSVAWVTGELFF
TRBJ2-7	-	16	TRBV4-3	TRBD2	TGCGCCAGCAGCCAAGGATTAGCGGGAGGGACCTACGAGCAGTACTTC	CASSQGLAGGTYEQYF
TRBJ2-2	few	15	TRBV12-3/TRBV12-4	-	TGTGCCAGCAGTCCCGCCCAGCTAGCTACCGGGGAGCTGTTTTTT	CASSPAQLATGELFF
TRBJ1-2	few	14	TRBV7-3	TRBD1	TGTGCCAGCGGAGATTCGGACAGGGATTTTGGCTACACCTTC	CASGDSDRDFGYTF
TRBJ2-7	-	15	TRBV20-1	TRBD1	TGCAGTGCTATTTCGGTCGGCAGGGGGACCTACGAGCAGTACTTC	CSAISVGRGTYEQYF
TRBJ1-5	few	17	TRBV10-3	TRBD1	TGTGCCATCAGTGAGTCGATCGTCCAGGGGGAGGATCAGCCCCAGCATTTT	CAISESIVQGEDQPQHF
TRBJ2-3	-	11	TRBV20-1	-	TGCAGTGCTTGGGATACAGATACGCAGTATTTT	CSAWDTDTQYF
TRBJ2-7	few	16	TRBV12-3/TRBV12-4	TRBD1	TGTGCCAGCAGTTTCGGGACAGGGGGCTTCCGATACGAGCAGTACTTC	CASSFGTGGFRYEQYF
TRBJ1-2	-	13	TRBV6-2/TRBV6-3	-	TGTGCCAGCAGTTACCAGCTAAACTCACGCTACACCTTC	CASSYQLNSRYTF
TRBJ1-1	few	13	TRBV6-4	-	TGTGCCAGCAGCACAGGATGGAACACTGAAGCTTTCTTT	CASSTGWNTEAFF
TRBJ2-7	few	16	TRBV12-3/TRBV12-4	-	TGTGCCAGCAGTTTAGCAATGCGAGGATTCTCCTACGAGCAGTACTTC	CASSLAMRGFSYEQYF
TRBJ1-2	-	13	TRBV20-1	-	TGCAGTGCTAGAGATTCGGTAGGGGATGGCTACACCTTC	CSARDSVGDGYTF
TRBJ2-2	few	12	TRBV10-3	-	TGTGCCACCGACTCCGGGACCGGGGAGCTGTTTTTT	CATDSGTGELFF
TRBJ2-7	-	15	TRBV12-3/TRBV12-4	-	TGTGCCAGCGGAGCCCAGGAACTAGCAACCTACGAGCAGTACTTC	CASGAQELATYEQYF
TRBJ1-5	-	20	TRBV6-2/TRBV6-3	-	TGTGCCAGCAGTTCCGAATTGGGGACTGGGGAGATGTGGGGCAATCAGCCCCAGCATTTT	CASSSELGTGEMWGNQPQHF
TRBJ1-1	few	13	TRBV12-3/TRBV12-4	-	TGTGCCAGCACACGTACAGGAACTTCTGAAGCTTTCTTT	CASTRTGTSEAFF
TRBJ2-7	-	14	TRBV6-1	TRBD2	TGTGCCAGCAGTGAAGGGGAGGGGAGTGACGAGCAGTACTTC	CASSEGEGSDEQYF
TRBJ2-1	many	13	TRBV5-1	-	TGCGCCAGCAGCCCCGAGTTCAACAATGAGCAGTTCTTC	CASSPEFNNEQFF
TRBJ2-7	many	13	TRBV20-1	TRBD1	TGCAGTGCTAGCAGGGGGAGCTCCTACGAGCAGTACTTC	CSASRGSSYEQYF